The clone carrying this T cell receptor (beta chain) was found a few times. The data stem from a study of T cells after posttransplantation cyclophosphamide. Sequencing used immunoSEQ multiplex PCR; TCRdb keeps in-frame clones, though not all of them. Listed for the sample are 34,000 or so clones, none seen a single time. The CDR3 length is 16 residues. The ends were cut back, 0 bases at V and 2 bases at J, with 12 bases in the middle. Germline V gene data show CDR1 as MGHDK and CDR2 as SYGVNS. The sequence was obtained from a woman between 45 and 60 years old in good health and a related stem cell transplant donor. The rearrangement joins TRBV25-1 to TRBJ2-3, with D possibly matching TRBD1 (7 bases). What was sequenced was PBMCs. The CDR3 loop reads CASSEYFRGVTDTQYF. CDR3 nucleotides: TGTGCCAGCAGTGAATATTTCAGGGGGGTCACAGATACGCAGTATTTT.